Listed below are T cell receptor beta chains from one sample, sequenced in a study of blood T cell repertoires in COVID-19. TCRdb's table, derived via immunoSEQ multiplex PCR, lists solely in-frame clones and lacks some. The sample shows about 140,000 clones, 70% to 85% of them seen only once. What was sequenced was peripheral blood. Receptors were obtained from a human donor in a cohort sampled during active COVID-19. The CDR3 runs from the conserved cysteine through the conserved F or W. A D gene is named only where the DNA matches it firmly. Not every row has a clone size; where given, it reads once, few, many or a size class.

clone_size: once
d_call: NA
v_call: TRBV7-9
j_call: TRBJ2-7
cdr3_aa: CASSLDAGQPVGQYF
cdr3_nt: TGTGCCAGCAGCTTAGATGCTGGACAACCCGTAGGGCAGTACTTC

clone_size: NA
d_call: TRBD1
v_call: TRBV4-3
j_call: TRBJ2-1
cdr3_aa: CASSLTYGTADNEQFF
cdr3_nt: TGCGCCAGCAGCTTAACCTACGGGACAGCTGACAATGAGCAGTTCTTC

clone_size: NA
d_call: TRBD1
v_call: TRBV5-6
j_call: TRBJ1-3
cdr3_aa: CASSDLQDRVGNTIYF
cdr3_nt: TGTGCCAGCAGCGACCTCCAGGACAGGGTCGGAAACACCATATATTTT

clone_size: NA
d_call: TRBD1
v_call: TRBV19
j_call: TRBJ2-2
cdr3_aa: CASSPGQGPTGELFF
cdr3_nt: TGTGCCAGTAGTCCGGGACAGGGGCCCACCGGGGAGCTGTTTTTT

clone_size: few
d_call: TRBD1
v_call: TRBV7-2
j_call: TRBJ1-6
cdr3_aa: CASSSRQGDSPLHF
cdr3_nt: TGTGCCAGCAGCTCGCGACAGGGGGATTCACCCCTCCACTTT

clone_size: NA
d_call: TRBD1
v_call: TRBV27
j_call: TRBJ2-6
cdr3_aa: CASSLWRTGDSGANVLTF
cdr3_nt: TGTGCCAGCAGTTTATGGCGAACAGGGGACTCTGGGGCCAACGTCCTGACTTTC

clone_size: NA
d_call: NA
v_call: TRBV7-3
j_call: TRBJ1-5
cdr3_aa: CASSLASPGLGFNQPQHF
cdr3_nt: TGTGCCAGCAGCTTAGCAAGCCCGGGATTAGGGTTCAATCAGCCCCAGCATTTT

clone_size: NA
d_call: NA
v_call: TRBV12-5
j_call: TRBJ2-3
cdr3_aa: CASGFSTVDTQYF
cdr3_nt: TGTGCTAGTGGTTTTTCTACGGTAGATACGCAGTATTTT

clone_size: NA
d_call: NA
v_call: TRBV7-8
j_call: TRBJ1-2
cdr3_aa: CASSLTDRLYGYTF
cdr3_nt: TGTGCCAGCAGCCTTACCGACAGGCTCTATGGCTACACCTTC

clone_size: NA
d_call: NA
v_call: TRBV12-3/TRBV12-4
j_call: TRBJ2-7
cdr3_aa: CASSLQFYEQYF
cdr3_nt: TGTGCCAGCAGTTTACAGTTCTACGAGCAGTACTTC

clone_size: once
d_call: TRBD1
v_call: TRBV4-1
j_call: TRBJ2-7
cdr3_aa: CASSQAGTGPYEQYF
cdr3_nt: TGCGCCAGCAGCCAAGCTGGGACAGGACCCTACGAGCAGTACTTC

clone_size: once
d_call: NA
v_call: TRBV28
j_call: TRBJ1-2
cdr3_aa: CAAEEAAHGYTF
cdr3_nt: TGTGCCGCTGAGGAGGCGGCCCATGGCTACACCTTC

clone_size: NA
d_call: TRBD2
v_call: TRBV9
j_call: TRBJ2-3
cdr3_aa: CASSPIIRGLAGGTSTDTQYF
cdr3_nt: TGTGCCAGCAGCCCCATTATTCGCGGACTAGCGGGGGGAACTAGCACAGATACGCAGTATTTT

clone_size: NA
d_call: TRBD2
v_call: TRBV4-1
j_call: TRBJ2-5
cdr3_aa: CASSQQSGNWASGGQETQYF
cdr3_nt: TGCGCCAGCAGCCAACAATCCGGGAATTGGGCTAGCGGGGGACAAGAGACCCAGTACTTC

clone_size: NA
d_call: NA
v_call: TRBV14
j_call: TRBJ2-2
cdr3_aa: CASSQAGYGTGELFF
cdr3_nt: TGTGCCAGCAGCCAAGCCGGGTATGGCACCGGGGAGCTGTTTTTT

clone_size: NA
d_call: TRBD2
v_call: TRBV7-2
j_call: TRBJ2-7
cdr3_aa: CASSHGLAGSEQYF
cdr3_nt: TGTGCCAGCAGTCATGGGTTAGCGGGGTCCGAGCAGTACTTC

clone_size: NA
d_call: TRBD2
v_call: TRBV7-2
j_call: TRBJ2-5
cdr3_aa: CASSLGIGTSGPGETQYF
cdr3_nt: TGTGCCAGCAGCTTGGGCATCGGGACTAGCGGCCCGGGGGAGACCCAGTACTTC

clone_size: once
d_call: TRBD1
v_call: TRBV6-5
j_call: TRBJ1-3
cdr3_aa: CASSTGASSGNTIYF
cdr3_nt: TGTGCCAGCAGTACAGGGGCCAGCTCTGGAAACACCATATATTTT

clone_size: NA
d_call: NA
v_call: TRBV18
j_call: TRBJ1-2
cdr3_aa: CASSSGQGYGYTF
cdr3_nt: TGTGCCAGCTCATCGGGACAAGGCTATGGCTACACCTTC

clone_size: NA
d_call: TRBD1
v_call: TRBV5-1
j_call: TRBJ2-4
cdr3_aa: CASSLRQGGGSAKNIQYF
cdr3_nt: TGCGCCAGCAGCTTGAGACAGGGTGGCGGTTCGGCCAAAAACATTCAGTACTTC

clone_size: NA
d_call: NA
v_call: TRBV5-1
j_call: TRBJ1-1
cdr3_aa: CASSLDVQMNTEAFF
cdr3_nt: TGCGCCAGCAGCTTGGATGTTCAGATGAACACTGAAGCTTTCTTT

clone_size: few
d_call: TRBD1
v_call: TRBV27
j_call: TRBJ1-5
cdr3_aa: CASSAKSTGVFNQPQHF
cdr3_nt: TGTGCCAGCAGTGCCAAGTCGACAGGGGTTTTTAACCAGCCCCAGCATTTT

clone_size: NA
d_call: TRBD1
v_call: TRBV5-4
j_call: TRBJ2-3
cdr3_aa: CASSSTGEGTDTQYF
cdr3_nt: TGTGCCAGCAGCTCGACAGGGGAAGGCACAGATACGCAGTATTTT

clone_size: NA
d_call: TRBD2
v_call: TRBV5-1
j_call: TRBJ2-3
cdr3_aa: CASSLAASGGERYF
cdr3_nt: TGCGCCAGCAGCTTGGCGGCTAGCGGGGGGGAACGGTATTTT

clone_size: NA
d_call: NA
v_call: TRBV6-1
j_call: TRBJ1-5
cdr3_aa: CASSEGGGQPQHF
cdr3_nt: TGTGCCAGCAGTGAAGGGGGGGGGCAGCCCCAGCATTTT

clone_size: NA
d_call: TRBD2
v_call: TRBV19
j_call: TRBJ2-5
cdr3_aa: CASSMPSGVKKTQYF
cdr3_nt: TGTGCCAGTAGTATGCCTAGCGGGGTCAAAAAGACCCAGTACTTC

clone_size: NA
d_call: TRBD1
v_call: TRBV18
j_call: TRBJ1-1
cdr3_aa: CASSWTGNTEAFF
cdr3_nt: TGTGCCAGCTCATGGACAGGGAACACTGAAGCTTTCTTT

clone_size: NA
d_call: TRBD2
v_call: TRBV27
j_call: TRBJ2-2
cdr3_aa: CASRLAGGPNTGELFF
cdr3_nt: TGTGCCAGCAGACTAGCGGGGGGTCCGAACACCGGGGAGCTGTTTTTT

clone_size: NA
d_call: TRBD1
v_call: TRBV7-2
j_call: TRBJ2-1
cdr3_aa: CASSLGQGISEQFF
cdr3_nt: TGTGCCAGCAGCTTAGGACAGGGTATCTCTGAGCAGTTCTTC

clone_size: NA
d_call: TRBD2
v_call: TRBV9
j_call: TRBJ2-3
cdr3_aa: CASSPSLGGGAPDTQYF
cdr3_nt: TGTGCCAGCAGCCCATCCCTTGGCGGGGGGGCCCCAGATACGCAGTATTTT

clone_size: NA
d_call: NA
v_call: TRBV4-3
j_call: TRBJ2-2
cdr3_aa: CASSQEPGVVTGELFF
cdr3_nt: TGCGCCAGCAGCCAAGAGCCGGGGGTAGTCACCGGGGAGCTGTTTTTT

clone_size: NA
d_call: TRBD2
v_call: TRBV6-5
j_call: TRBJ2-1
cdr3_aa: CASSSGEMNEQFF
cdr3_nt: TGTGCCAGCAGTAGCGGGGAAATGAATGAGCAGTTCTTC